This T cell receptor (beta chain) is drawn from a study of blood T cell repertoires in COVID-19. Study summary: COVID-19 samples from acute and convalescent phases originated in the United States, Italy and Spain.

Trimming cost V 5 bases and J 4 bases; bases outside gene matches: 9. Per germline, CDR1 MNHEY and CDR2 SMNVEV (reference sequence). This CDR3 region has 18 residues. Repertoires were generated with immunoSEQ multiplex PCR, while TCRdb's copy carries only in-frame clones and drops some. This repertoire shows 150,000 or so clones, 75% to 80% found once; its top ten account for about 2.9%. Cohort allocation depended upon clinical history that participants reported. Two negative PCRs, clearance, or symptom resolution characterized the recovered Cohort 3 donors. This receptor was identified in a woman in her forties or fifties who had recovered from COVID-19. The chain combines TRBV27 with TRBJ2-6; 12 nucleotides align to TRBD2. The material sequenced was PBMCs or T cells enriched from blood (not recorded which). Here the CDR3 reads CASSPRLAGAPGANVLTF. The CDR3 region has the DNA TGTGCCAGCAGTCCGCGACTAGCGGGGGCCCCCGGGGCCAACGTCCTGACTTTC.